The sequence of this T cell receptor (beta chain) was determined in a study of STAT5B mutations in CD4+ large granular lymphocyte leukemia. Points from the study as a whole: CD4-sorted patient repertoires seemed more clonal than healthy CD4+ repertoires. Main leukemic clonotypes were patient-specific, but approximately 25% appeared at low frequency elsewhere. TRBV06-family usage was enriched in top patient clones (8/27) versus controls (2/35).

In the original processing: Productive clonotypes were detectable down to 2.59 x 10-5 frequency. TCRdb's table, derived via immunoSEQ multiplex PCR, lists solely in-frame clones and lacks some. The DNA gave D and trimming, while V, J and clone size come from that table. The sample yields some 30,000 clones, about 85% seen once. This CDR3 is built from 15 residues. The V end was cut by 0 bases, the J end by 1 base, with 7 bases between. Germline lookup yields CDR1 SGHRS and CDR2 YFSETQ. For this clone: Its matching antigen is unknown.

The V call is TRBV5-1, the J call TRBJ2-2; D call uncertain. The source of this sequence is a human donor in good health. The material sequenced was CD4+ T cells from blood buffy coats. CDR3 sequence (DNA): TGCGCCAGCAGCTTGGTCTCCGAGAACACCGGGGAGCTGTTTTTT. Protein: CASSLVSENTGELFF.